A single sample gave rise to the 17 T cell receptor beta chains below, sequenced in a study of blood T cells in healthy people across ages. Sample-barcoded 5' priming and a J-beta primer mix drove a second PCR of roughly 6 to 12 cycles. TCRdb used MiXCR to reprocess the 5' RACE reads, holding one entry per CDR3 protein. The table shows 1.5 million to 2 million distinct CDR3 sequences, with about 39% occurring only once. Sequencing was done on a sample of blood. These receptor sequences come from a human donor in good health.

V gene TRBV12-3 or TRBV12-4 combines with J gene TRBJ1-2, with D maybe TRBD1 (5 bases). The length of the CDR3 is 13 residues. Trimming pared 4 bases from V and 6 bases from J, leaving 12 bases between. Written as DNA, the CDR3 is TGTGCCAGCAGTTGGGGGGTATTGGATGGCTACACCTTC. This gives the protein CASSWGVLDGYTF.

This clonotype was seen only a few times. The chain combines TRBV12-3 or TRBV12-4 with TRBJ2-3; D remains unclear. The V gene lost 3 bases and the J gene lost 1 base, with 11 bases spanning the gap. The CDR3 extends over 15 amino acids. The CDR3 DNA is TGTGCCAGCAGTTTTACCCGCCCTCGCACAGATACGCAGTATTTT. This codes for CASSFTRPRTDTQYF.

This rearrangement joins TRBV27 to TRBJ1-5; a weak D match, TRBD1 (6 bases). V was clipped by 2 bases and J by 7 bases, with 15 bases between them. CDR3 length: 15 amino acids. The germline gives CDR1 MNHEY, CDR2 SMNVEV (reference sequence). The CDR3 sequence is CASSLKGGAGQPQHF. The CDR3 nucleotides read TGTGCCAGCAGTTTAAAAGGGGGGGCCGGACAGCCCCAGCATTTT.

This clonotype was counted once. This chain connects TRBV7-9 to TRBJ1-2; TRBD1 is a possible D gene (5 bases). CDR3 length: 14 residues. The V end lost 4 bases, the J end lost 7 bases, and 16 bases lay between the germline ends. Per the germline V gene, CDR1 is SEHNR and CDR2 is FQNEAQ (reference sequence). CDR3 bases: TGTGCCAGCAGCTCACAGGATCCCTTCAGTGGCTACACCTTC. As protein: CASSSQDPFSGYTF.

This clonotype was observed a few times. The CDR3 is CASRLGQNTGELFF. CDR3 coding DNA: TGTGCCAGCCGATTGGGACAGAACACCGGGGAGCTGTTTTTT. J is TRBJ2-2 and V is TRBV6-4, with a tentative D call TRBD1 (6 bases). Germline V gives CDR1 MRHNA, CDR2 SNTAGT. Trimming pared 8 bases from V and 1 base from J, leaving 11 bases between. This CDR3 spans 14 amino acids.

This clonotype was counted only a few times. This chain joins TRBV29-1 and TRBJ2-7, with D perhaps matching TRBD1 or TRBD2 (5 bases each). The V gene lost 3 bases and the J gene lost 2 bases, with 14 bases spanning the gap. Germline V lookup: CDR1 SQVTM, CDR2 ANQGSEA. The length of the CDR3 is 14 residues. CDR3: CSVDTWDRPYEQYF. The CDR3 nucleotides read TGCAGCGTTGACACCTGGGACCGCCCCTACGAGCAGTACTTC.

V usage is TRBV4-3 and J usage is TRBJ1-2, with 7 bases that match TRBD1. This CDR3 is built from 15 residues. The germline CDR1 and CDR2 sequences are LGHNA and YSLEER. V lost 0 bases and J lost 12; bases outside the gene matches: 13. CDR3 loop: CASSQDRDRQPNHTF. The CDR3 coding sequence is TGCGCCAGCAGCCAAGACCGGGACAGACAACCTAATCACACCTTC.

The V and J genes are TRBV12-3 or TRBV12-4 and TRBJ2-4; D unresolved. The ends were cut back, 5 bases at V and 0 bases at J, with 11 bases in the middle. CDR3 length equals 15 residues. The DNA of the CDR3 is TGTGCCAGCAGTCCCGCTCATGTAGCCAAAAACATTCAGTACTTC. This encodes CASSPAHVAKNIQYF.

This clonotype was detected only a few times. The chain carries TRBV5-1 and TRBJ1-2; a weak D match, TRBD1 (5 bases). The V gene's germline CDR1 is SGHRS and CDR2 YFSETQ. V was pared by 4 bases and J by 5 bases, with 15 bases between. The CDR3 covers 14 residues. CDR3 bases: TGCGCCAGCAGCCCGGACACACAGAGGTATGGCTACACCTTC. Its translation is CASSPDTQRYGYTF.

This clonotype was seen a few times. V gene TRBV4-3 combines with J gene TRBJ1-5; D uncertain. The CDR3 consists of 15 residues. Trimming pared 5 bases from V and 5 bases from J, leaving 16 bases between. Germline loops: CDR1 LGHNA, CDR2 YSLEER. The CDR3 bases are TGCGCCAGCAGCTCAGGTCGAGGACTAGATCAGCCCCAGCATTTT. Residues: CASSSGRGLDQPQHF.

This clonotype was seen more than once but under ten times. The CDR3: CSAGERQQESYEQYF. CDR3 bases: TGCAGTGCTGGCGAAAGACAGCAAGAATCCTACGAGCAGTACTTC. The genes are TRBV20-1 and TRBJ2-7; D perhaps matches TRBD1 (5 bases). The CDR3 is 15 residues long. Germline CDR1 is DFQATT and CDR2 is SNEGSKA (reference sequence). Trimming pared 5 bases from V and 1 base from J, leaving 18 bases between.

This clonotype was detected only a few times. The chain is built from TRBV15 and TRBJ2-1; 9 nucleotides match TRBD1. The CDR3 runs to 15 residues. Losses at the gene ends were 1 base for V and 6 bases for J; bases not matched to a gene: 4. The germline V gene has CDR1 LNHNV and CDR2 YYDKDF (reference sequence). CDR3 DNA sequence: TGTGCCACCAGCAGAGCACAGGGGGCCGTCAATGAGCAGTTCTTC. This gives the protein CATSRAQGAVNEQFF.

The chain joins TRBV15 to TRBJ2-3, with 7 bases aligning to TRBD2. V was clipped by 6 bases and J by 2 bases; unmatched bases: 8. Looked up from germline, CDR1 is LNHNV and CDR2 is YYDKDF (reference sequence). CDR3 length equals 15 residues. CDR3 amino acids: CATSRSGVVTDTQYF. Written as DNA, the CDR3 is TGTGCCACCAGTCGGAGCGGGGTTGTCACAGATACGCAGTATTTT.

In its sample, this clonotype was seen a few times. The CDR3 sequence: CATSVGDEAFF. CDR3 sequence (DNA): TGTGCCACCTCTGTGGGTGATGAAGCTTTCTTT. J is TRBJ1-1 and V is TRBV24-1; the D is unclear. The germline V gene has CDR1 KGHDR and CDR2 SFDVKD. V gave up 9 bases and J gave up 7 bases, with 11 bases separating them. The CDR3 has 11 amino acids.

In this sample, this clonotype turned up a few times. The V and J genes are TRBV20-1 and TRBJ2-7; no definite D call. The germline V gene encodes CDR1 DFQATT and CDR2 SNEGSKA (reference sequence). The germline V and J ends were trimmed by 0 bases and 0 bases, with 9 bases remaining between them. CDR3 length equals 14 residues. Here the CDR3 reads CSARDRRSSYEQYF. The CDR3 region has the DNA TGCAGTGCTAGAGATCGCAGGTCCTCCTACGAGCAGTACTTC.

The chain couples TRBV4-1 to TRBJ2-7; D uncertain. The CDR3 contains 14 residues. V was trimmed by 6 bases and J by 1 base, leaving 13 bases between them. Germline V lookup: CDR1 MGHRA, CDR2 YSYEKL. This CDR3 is CASSFEDGSYEQYF. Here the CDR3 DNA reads TGCGCCAGCAGTTTTGAGGACGGTTCCTACGAGCAGTACTTC.

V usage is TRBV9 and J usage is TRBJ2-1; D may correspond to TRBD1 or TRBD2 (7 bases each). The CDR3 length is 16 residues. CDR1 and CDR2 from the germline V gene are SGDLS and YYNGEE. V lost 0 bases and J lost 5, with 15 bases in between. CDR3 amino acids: CASSVAWEGANNEQFF. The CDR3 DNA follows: TGTGCCAGCAGCGTAGCTTGGGAGGGGGCAAACAATGAGCAGTTCTTC.